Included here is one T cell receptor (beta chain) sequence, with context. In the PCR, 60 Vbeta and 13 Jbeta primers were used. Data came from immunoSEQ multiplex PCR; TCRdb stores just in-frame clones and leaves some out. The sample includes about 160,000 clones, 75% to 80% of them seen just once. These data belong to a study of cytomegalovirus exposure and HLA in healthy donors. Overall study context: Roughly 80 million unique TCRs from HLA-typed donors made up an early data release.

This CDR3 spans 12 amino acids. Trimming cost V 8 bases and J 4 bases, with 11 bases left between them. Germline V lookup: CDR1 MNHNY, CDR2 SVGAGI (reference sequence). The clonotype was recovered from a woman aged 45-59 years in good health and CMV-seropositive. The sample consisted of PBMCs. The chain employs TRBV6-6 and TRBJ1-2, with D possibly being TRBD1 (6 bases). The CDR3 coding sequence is TGTGCCAGCTTGACAGGCGTCTATGGCTACACCTTC. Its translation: CASLTGVYGYTF.